This T cell receptor beta chain is drawn from a study of OX40 agonist ivuxolimab in advanced cancers. At the level of the whole study: Ivuxolimab was a fully human IgG2 agonistic monoclonal antibody targeting the costimulatory receptor OX40 (CD134). The paper describes the monotherapy dose-escalation part (N = 52 patients) of the phase I trial of ivuxolimab. Intravenous ivuxolimab was administered to patients every 2 weeks at six dose levels: 0.01, 0.1, 0.3, 1.5, 3 and 10 mg/kg. Partial responses occurred in three dose-escalation patients, of whom one had hepatocellular carcinoma and two had cutaneous melanoma. The dose-escalation cohort was around 84% male with a mean age of approximately 60 years, ranging from roughly 20 to 80. Prior anti-PD-1, anti-PD-L1 or anti-CTLA-4 therapy was permitted, and checkpoint inhibitors had been received by less than 45% of dose-escalation patients. Of the approximately 50 patients in dose escalation, about 20 had hepatocellular carcinoma, some 15 had melanoma, 9 had renal cell carcinoma and 9 had head and neck cancer. Peripheral TCRbeta sequencing aimed to test whether ivuxolimab altered TCR sequence diversity and caused clonal T-cell expansion. Study-level results and caveats: Which antigens the clonally expanded peripheral T cells were specific for was not determined. After ivuxolimab, more expanded clones were found on average in CD8+ T cells than in CD4+ T cells. Partial responders in the 0.1-3.0 mg/kg groups had among the lowest normalized peripheral clonal expansion, especially among CD8+ T cells. Clonal expansion of both CD4+ and CD8+ blood T cells was observed from baseline to week 6 at doses 0.1 to 3.0 mg/kg. Low levels of normalized T-cell clonal expansion were also seen in some nonresponding patients.

The germline V gene (reference sequence) sets CDR1 to SGHNT and CDR2 to YYREEE. From the cysteine through the phenylalanine, the CDR3 covers 14 amino acids. Solely the CDR3 DNA is kept, with 42 bases framed from the first base. V loses 4 bases, J loses 7 bases, and the germline ends lie 14 bases apart. The trial excluded patients who had a history of autoimmune disease or who were on systemic immunosuppression. Peripheral blood for TCR sequencing was drawn from every dose cohort at baseline, at cycle 4 day 1 and at cycle 7 day 1. The samples were taken from a phase I, first-in-human, multicenter, open-label dose-escalation trial of ivuxolimab. The trial enrolled adults with locally advanced or metastatic head and neck squamous cell, hepatocellular, melanoma or renal cell carcinoma. Before TCR sequencing, CD4+ T cells and CD8+ T cells from peripheral blood were sorted into separate populations. With regard to this clone: The antigen this receptor binds is unknown. No base quality information exists; no much larger clone differs at one position.

Genomic DNA was isolated from the sorted cells so that the TCRbeta CDR3 region could be sequenced. The immunoSEQ Assay was used for sequencing of TCRbeta CDR3 regions. Here the immuneACCESS table is served through TCRdb, limited to in-frame sequences with V and J called. Missing clones are a known gap in these copies; in checked studies unresolved V genes cover under half, and the rest lacks a known reason. This sample has 80,000 to 95,000 clones in its table, and approximately 91% of those were observed once. In total, the top ten clones hold 0.6% to 0.75% of the sample. This sequence was found in an adult with an advanced solid tumor such as melanoma, head and neck, liver or kidney cancer. The material was CD4+ or CD8+ T cells sorted from blood, obtained in a trial of the OX40 agonist ivuxolimab. The chain is encoded by TRBV5-4 joined to TRBJ1-4; the D region possibly corresponds to TRBD1 (6 bases align). CDR3 protein: CASSVQGIGEKLFF. The DNA sequence follows: TGTGCCAGCAGCGTGCAGGGGATCGGTGAAAAACTGTTTTTT.